This T cell receptor (beta chain) came from a study of PD-1 blockade in classical Hodgkin lymphoma. All patients relapsed after autologous stem cell transplantation, and brentuximab vedotin exposure varied. Germline lookup yields CDR1 MDHEN and CDR2 SYDVKM. CDR3 size: 16 residues. With V trimmed by 6 bases and J by 0 bases, 8 bases remained unmatched. This clone is medium-sized within its sample. Measured with immunoSEQ multiplex PCR; TCRdb has only the in-frame clones, and not every one. The sample holds about 11,000 clones; nearly 80% are singletons and the top ten take about a third. This rearrangement joins TRBV28 to TRBJ2-7; 10 nucleotides match TRBD1. This material consisted of peripheral blood mononuclear cells (PBMCs), taken before the second cycle of nivolumab. This TCR came from a human donor with classical Hodgkin lymphoma. CDR3 DNA: TGTGCCAGCAGACCTCCGACAGGGGGCTCCTCCTACGAGCAGTACTTC. Its translation: CASRPPTGGSSYEQYF.